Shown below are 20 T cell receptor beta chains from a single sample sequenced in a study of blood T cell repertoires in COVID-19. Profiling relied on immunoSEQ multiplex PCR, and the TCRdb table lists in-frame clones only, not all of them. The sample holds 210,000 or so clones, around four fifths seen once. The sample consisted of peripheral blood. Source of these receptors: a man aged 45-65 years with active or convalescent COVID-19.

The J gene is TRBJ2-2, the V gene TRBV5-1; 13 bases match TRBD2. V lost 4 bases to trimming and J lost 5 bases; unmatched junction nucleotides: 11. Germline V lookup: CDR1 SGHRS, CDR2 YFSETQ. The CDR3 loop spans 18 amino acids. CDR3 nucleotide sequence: TGCGCCAGCAGCCCGGGACTAGCGGGACTGGGGTTGACCGGGGAGCTGTTTTTT. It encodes CASSPGLAGLGLTGELFF.

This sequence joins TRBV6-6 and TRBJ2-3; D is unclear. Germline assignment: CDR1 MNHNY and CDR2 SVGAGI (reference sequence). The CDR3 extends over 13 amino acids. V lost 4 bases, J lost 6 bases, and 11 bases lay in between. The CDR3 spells CASSFPSLDTQYF. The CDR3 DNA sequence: TGTGCCAGCAGTTTCCCTAGTTTGGATACGCAGTATTTT.

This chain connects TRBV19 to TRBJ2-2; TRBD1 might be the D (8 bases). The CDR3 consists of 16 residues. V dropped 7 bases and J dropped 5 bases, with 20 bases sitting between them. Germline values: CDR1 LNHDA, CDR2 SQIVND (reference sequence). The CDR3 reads CASTSGGRGRTGELFF. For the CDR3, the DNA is TGTGCCAGTACATCGGGGGGCAGGGGGCGGACCGGGGAGCTGTTTTTT.

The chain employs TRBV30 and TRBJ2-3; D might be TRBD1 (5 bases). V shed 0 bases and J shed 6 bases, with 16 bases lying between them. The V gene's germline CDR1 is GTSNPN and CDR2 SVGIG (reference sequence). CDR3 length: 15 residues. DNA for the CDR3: TGTGCCTGGAGTGTAGGGCAGGGAAAGGTGGATACGCAGTATTTT. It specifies CAWSVGQGKVDTQYF.

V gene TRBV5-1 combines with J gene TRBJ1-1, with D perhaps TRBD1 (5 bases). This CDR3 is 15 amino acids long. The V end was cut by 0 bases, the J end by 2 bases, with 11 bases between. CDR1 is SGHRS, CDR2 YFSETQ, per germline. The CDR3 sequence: CASSLAAGPNTEAFF. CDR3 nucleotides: TGCGCCAGCAGCTTGGCCGCAGGGCCTAACACTGAAGCTTTCTTT.

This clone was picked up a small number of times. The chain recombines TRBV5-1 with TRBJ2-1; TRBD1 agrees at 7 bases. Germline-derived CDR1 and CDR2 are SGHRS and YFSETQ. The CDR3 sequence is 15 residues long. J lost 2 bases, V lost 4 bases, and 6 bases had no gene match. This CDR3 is CASSPRQGTYNEQFF. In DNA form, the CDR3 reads TGCGCCAGCAGCCCAAGACAGGGTACCTACAATGAGCAGTTCTTC.

CDR3 DNA: TGTGCCAGCTTTACCTCACCGGGGTATGGCTACACCTTC. It codes for CASFTSPGYGYTF. The V gene is TRBV28, the J gene TRBJ1-2; D ambiguous. The CDR3 is made up of 13 amino acids. Germline CDR1 reads MDHEN; CDR2 reads SYDVKM. V lost 8 bases and J lost 5, with 15 bases in between.

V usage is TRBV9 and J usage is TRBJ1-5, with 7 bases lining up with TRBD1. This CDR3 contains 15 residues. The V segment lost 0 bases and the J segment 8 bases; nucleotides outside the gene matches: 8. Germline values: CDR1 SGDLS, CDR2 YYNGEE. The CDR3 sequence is CASSVGQGRGEPQHF. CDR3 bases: TGTGCCAGCAGCGTAGGACAGGGCCGCGGGGAGCCCCAGCATTTT.

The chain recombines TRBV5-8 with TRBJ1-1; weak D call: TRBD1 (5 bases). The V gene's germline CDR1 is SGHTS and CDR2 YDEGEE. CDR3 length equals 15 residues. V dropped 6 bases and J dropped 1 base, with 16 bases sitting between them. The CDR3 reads CASNFRRQPNTEAFF. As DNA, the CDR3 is TGTGCCAGCAACTTTCGCCGACAGCCGAACACTGAAGCTTTCTTT.

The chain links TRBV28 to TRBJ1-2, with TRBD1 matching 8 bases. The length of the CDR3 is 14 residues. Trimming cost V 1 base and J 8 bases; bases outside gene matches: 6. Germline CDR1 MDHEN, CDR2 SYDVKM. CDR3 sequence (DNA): TGTGCCAGCAGTTTATCGGCCAGGGGGCAAGGCTACACCTTC. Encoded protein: CASSLSARGQGYTF.

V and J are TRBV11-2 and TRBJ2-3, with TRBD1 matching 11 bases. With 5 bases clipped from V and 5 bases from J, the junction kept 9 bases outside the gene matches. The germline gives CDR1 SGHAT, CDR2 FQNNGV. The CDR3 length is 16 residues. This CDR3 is CASSRIGQGAGDTQYF. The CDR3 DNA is TGTGCCAGCAGCCGAATAGGACAGGGGGCGGGAGATACGCAGTATTTT.

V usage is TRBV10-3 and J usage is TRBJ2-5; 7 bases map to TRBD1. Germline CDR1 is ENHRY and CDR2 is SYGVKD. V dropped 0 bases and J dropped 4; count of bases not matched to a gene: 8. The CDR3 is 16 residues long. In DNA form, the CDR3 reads TGTGCCATCAGTGAGTCAGGGGGCGAGTTTCGAGAGACCCAGTACTTC. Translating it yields CAISESGGEFRETQYF.

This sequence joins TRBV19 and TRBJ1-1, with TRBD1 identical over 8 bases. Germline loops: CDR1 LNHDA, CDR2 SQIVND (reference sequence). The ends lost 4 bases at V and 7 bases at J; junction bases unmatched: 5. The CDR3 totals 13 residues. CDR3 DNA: TGTGCCAGTAGTACAGGACAGGGCCTTGAAGCTTTCTTT. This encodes CASSTGQGLEAFF.

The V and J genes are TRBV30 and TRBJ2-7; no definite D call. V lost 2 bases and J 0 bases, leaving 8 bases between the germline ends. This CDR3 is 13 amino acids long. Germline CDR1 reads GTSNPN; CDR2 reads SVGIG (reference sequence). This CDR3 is CAWSLQPSYEQYF. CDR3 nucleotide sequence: TGTGCCTGGAGTTTACAGCCCTCCTACGAGCAGTACTTC.

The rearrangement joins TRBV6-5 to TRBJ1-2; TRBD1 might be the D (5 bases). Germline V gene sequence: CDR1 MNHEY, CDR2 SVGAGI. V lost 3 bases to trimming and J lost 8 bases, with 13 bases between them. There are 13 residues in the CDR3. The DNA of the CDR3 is TGTGCCAGCAGTTATATAACGGGGGTCGGCTACACCTTC. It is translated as CASSYITGVGYTF.

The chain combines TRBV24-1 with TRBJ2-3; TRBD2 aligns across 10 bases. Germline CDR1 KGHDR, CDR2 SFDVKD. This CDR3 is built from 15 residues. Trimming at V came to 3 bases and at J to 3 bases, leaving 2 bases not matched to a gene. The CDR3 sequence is CATSDGTSVTDTQYF. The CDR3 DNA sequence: TGTGCCACCAGTGATGGGACTAGCGTAACAGATACGCAGTATTTT.

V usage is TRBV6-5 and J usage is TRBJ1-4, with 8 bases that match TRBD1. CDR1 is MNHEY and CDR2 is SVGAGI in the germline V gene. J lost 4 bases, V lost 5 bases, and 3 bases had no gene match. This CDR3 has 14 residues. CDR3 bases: TGTGCCAGCAGTAGGACAGGGCTTAATGAAAAACTGTTTTTT. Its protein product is CASSRTGLNEKLFF.

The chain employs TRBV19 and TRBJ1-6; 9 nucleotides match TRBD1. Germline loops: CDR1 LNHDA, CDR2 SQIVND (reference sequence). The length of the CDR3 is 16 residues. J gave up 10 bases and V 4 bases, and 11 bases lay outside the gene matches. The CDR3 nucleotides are TGTGCCAGTAGTAACCCCCGGACAGGGGATGCGTCACCCCTCCACTTT. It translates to CASSNPRTGDASPLHF.

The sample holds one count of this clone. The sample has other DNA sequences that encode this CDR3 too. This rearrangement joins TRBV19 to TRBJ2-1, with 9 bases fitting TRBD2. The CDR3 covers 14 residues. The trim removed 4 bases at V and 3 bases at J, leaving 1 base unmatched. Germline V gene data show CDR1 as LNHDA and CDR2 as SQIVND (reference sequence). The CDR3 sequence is CASSRLADYNEQFF. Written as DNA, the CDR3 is TGTGCCAGTAGTAGACTAGCGGACTACAATGAGCAGTTCTTC.

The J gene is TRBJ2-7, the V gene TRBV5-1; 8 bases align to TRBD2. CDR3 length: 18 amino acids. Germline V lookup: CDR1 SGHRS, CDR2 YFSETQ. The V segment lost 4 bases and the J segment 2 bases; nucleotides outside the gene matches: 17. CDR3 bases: TGCGCCAGCAGCCCCGGGGGGGTCGGATACGGGAAAGCCTACGAGCAGTACTTC. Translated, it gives CASSPGGVGYGKAYEQYF.